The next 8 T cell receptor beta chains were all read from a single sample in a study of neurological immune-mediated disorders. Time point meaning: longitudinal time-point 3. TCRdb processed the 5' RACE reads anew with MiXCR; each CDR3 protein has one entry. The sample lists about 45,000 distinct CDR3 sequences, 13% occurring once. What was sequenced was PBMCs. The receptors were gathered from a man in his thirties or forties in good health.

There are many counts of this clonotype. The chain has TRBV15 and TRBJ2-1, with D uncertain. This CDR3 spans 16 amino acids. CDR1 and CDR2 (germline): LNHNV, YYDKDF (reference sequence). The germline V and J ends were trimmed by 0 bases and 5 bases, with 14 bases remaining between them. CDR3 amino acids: CATSRDGYLSHNEQFF. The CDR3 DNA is TGTGCCACCAGCAGAGATGGGTATCTATCCCACAATGAGCAGTTCTTC. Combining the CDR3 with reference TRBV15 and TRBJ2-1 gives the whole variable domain DAMVIQNPRYQVTQFGKPVTLSCSQTLNHNVMYWYQQKSSQAPKLLFHYYDKDFNNEADTPDNFQSRRPNTSFCFLDIRSPGLGDTAMYLCATSRDGYLSHNEQFFGPGTRLTVL.

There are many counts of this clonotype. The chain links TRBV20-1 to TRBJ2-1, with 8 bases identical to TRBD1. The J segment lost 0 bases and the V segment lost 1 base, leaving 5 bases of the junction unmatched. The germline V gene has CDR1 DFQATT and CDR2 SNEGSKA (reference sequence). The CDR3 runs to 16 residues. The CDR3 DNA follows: TGCAGTGCTAGAGCGACAGGGGAATACTCCTACAATGAGCAGTTCTTC. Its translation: CSARATGEYSYNEQFF.

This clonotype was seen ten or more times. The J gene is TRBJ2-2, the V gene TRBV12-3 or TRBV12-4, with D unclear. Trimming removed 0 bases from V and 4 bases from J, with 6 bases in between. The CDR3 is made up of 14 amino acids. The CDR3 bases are TGTGCCAGCAGTTTAGCGTCGGGCACCGGGGAGCTGTTTTTT. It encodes CASSLASGTGELFF.

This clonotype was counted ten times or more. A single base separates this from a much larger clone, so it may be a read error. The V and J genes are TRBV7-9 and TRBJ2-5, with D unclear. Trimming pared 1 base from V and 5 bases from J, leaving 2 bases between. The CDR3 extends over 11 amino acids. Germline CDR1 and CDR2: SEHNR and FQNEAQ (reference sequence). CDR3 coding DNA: TGTGCCAGCAGCTTAGTGGAGACCCAGTACTTC. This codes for CASSLVETQYF.

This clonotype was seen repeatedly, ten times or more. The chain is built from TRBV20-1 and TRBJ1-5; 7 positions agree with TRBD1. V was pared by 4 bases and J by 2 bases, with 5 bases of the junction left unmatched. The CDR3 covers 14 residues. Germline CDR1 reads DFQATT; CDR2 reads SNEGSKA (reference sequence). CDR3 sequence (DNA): TGCAGTGCTACGAACAGGGGCGGCAATCAGCCCCAGCATTTT. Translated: CSATNRGGNQPQHF.

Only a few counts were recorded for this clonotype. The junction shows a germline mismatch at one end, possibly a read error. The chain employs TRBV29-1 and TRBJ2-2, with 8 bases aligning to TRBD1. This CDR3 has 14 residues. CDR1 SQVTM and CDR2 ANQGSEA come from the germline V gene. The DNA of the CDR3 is TGCAGCGTGGAAGGACAGGGACCCACCGGGGAGCTGTTTTTT. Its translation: CSVEGQGPTGELFF.

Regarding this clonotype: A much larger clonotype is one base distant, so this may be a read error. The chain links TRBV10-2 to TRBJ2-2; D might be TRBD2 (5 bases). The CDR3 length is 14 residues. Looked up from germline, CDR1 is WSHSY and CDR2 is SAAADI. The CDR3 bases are TGCGCCAGCAGTGGTAGTCGTAACACCGGGGATCTGTTTTTT. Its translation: CASSGSRNTGDLFF.

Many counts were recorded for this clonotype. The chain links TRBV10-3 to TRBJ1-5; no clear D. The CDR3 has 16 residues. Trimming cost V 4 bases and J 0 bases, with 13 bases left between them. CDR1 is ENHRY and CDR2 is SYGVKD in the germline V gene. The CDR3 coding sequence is TGTGCCATCAGTGCAAGGACTGATTATAGCAATCAGCCCCAGCATTTT. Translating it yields CAISARTDYSNQPQHF.